Listed below are T cell receptor beta chains from one sample, sequenced in a study of T cell responses to AZD1222 COVID-19 vaccine. The method was immunoSEQ multiplex PCR; TCRdb's version includes in-frame clones alone and lacks a portion of them. This table has around 160,000 clones, roughly 88% appearing once. Sequenced here: peripheral blood, sampled on day 0 of AZD1222 vaccination. Source of these receptors: an adult in good health. Both conserved end residues are part of each CDR3. D genes are given only for firm matches. Clone size is given for some rows only: seen once, a few or many times, or a class if the clone is expanded.

D: NA; size: NA; V: TRBV5-1; J: TRBJ1-2; CDR3: CASSEGSTGNYGYTF; DNA: TGCGCCAGCAGCGAGGGGTCGACAGGTAACTATGGCTACACCTTC
D: NA; size: NA; V: TRBV5-1; J: TRBJ2-2; CDR3: CASSFVTPNTGELFF; DNA: TGCGCCAGCAGCTTCGTAACACCGAACACCGGGGAGCTGTTTTTT
D: TRBD2; size: NA; V: TRBV4-1; J: TRBJ2-7; CDR3: CASSHVSPGLANEQYF; DNA: TGCGCCAGCAGCCATGTCTCCCCGGGACTAGCGAACGAGCAGTACTTC
D: NA; size: NA; V: TRBV7-8; J: TRBJ2-3; CDR3: CASSTQGVTDTQYF; DNA: TGTGCCAGCAGCACGCAGGGAGTCACAGATACGCAGTATTTT
D: TRBD1; size: few; V: TRBV4-1; J: TRBJ2-7; CDR3: CASSQGPGTASYEQYF; DNA: TGCGCCAGCAGCCAAGGGCCCGGGACAGCCTCCTACGAGCAGTACTTC
D: NA; size: NA; V: TRBV9; J: TRBJ2-3; CDR3: CASSVSRTDTQYF; DNA: TGTGCCAGCAGCGTATCCCGCACAGATACGCAGTATTTT
D: NA; size: NA; V: TRBV6-4; J: TRBJ1-1; CDR3: CASKQGWMDTEAFF; DNA: TGTGCCAGCAAACAGGGCTGGATGGACACTGAAGCTTTCTTT
D: NA; size: NA; V: TRBV12-3/TRBV12-4; J: TRBJ1-4; CDR3: CASRLSTNEKLFF; DNA: TGTGCCAGCAGGTTATCAACTAATGAAAAACTGTTTTTT
D: TRBD1; size: NA; V: TRBV19; J: TRBJ1-1; CDR3: CASSVTGGTEAFF; DNA: TGTGCCAGTAGTGTAACAGGGGGTACTGAAGCTTTCTTT
D: NA; size: NA; V: TRBV19; J: TRBJ2-3; CDR3: CASRGALGTDTQYF; DNA: TGTGCCAGTCGGGGGGCCCTGGGCACAGATACGCAGTATTTT
D: NA; size: NA; V: TRBV6-5; J: TRBJ1-2; CDR3: CASSYSPQGFRYGYTF; DNA: TGTGCCAGCAGTTACTCCCCCCAGGGGTTCCGGTATGGCTACACCTTC
D: NA; size: NA; V: TRBV7-9; J: TRBJ1-2; CDR3: CASSLGQFGYTF; DNA: TGTGCCAGCAGCTTAGGGCAGTTTGGCTACACCTTC
D: NA; size: once; V: TRBV24-1; J: TRBJ1-2; CDR3: CATSTGGSGYTF; DNA: TGTGCCACCAGTACCGGAGGGAGTGGCTACACCTTC
D: TRBD2; size: NA; V: TRBV5-1; J: TRBJ2-2; CDR3: CASSSQGLVGTGELFF; DNA: TGCGCCAGCAGCTCACAGGGACTAGTGGGGACCGGGGAGCTGTTTTTT
D: NA; size: NA; V: TRBV19; J: TRBJ2-6; CDR3: CASSLGLLSGANVLTF; DNA: TGTGCCAGTAGTTTGGGACTGCTCTCTGGGGCCAACGTCCTGACTTTC
D: NA; size: few; V: TRBV24-1; J: TRBJ2-2; CDR3: CATSEAGELFF; DNA: TGTGCCACCAGTGAAGCCGGGGAGCTGTTTTTT
D: TRBD1; size: NA; V: TRBV29-1; J: TRBJ1-1; CDR3: CSGQRQGGGTEAFF; DNA: TGCAGCGGGCAGAGACAGGGGGGAGGCACTGAAGCTTTCTTT
D: NA; size: NA; V: TRBV9; J: TRBJ1-3; CDR3: CASSLLGDSGNTIYF; DNA: TGTGCCAGCAGTCTGTTAGGGGATTCTGGAAACACCATATATTTT
D: TRBD1; size: NA; V: TRBV5-1; J: TRBJ1-2; CDR3: CASSLGGQMYGYTF; DNA: TGCGCCAGCAGCTTGGGGGGACAGATGTATGGCTACACCTTC
D: TRBD1; size: NA; V: TRBV10-3; J: TRBJ2-1; CDR3: CAISIQGASSYNEQFF; DNA: TGTGCCATCAGTATACAGGGGGCATCATCCTACAATGAGCAGTTCTTC
D: NA; size: NA; V: TRBV28; J: TRBJ1-5; CDR3: CASSFAGTSNQPQHF; DNA: TGTGCCAGCAGTTTCGCGGGGACTAGCAATCAGCCCCAGCATTTT
D: NA; size: NA; V: TRBV18; J: TRBJ1-4; CDR3: CASSPAVNEKLFF; DNA: TGTGCCAGCTCACCAGCAGTTAATGAAAAACTGTTTTTT
D: NA; size: NA; V: TRBV10-2; J: TRBJ1-5; CDR3: CASSVGGQSNQPQHF; DNA: TGCGCCAGCAGTGTCGGAGGACAGTCAAATCAGCCCCAGCATTTT
D: TRBD2; size: NA; V: TRBV18; J: TRBJ2-4; CDR3: CASSALAGALAKNIQYF; DNA: TGTGCCAGCTCAGCACTAGCGGGGGCCTTAGCCAAAAACATTCAGTACTTC
D: NA; size: NA; V: TRBV28; J: TRBJ2-1; CDR3: CASSFAGEWYNEQFF; DNA: TGTGCCAGCAGTTTTGCCGGGGAGTGGTACAATGAGCAGTTCTTC
D: NA; size: NA; V: TRBV5-1; J: TRBJ1-3; CDR3: CASSLDGASGGNTIYF; DNA: TGCGCCAGCAGCTTGGATGGGGCTAGCGGTGGAAACACCATATATTTT
D: NA; size: NA; V: TRBV6-6; J: TRBJ1-1; CDR3: CASSYSAEAFF; DNA: TGTGCCAGCAGTTACTCTGCTGAAGCTTTCTTT
D: TRBD2; size: NA; V: TRBV7-3; J: TRBJ2-1; CDR3: CASSLGLAGTNEQFF; DNA: TGTGCCAGCAGCTTGGGACTAGCGGGGACCAATGAGCAGTTCTTC
D: NA; size: once; V: TRBV11-1; J: TRBJ2-2; CDR3: CASSLAFITGELFF; DNA: TGTGCCAGCAGCTTAGCGTTTATCACCGGGGAGCTGTTTTTT
D: TRBD1; size: few; V: TRBV18; J: TRBJ1-2; CDR3: CASSPDRAWGYTF; DNA: TGTGCCAGCTCACCGGACAGGGCATGGGGCTACACCTTC